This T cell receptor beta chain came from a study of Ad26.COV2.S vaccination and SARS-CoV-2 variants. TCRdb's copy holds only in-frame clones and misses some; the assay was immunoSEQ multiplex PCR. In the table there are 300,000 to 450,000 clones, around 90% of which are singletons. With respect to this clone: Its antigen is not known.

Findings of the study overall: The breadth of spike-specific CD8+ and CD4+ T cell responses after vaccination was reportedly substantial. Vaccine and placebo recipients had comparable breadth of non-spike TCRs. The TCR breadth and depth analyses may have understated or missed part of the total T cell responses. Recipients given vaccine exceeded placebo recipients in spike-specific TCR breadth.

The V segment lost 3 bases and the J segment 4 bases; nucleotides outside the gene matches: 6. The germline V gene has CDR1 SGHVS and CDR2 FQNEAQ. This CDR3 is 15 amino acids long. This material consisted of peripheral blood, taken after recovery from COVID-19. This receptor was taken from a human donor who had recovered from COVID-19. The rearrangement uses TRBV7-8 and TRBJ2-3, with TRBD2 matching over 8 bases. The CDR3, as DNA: TGTGCCAGCAGCTTTCTAGCGGGTCTGTCAGATACGCAGTATTTT. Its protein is CASSFLAGLSDTQYF. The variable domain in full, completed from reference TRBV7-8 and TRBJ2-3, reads GAGVSQSPRYKVAKRGQDVALRCDPISGHVSLFWYQQALGQGPEFLTYFQNEAQLDKSGLPSDRFFAERPEGSVSTLKIQRTQQEDSAVYLCASSFLAGLSDTQYFGPGTRLTVL.